The following is a T cell receptor (beta chain) sequence with its context. This sample was included in a study of T cells in narcolepsy. The CDR3 sequence is 14 residues long. The V and J ends lost 5 bases and 2 bases respectively, with 15 bases between them. Germline loops: CDR1 GTSNPN, CDR2 SVGIG (reference sequence). This table comes from immunoSEQ multiplex PCR, and its TCRdb copy is limited to in-frame clones, with some not included. Of around 28,000 clones detected, around 80% appear once; the ten largest clones hold less than 1.5%. The material sequenced was CD45RA- memory CD4+ T cells from PBMCs. This rearrangement joins TRBV30 to TRBJ1-2; TRBD1 might be the D (6 bases). The clonotype comes from a human donor with narcolepsy. The CDR3 protein is CAWGPQGTNYGYTF. The CDR3 DNA is TGTGCCTGGGGTCCCCAGGGGACGAACTATGGCTACACCTTC.